This T cell receptor (beta chain) emerged from a study of cytomegalovirus exposure and HLA in healthy donors (dated by TCRdb to about 2017). Context from the whole study: An earlier analysis of under 600 of the donors reported about 250 Gb of sequence data and 100 million to 130 million unique TCR beta sequences from about 179 million T cells. An earlier analysis of about 620 of the donors applied high-throughput TCR beta sequencing to assess whether each TCR beta V gene segment acted as functional or pseudogenic. Donor age, sex, ethnicity and CMV serostatus were collected together with the repertoire data. The number of typed donors differed by locus: roughly 629-630 for A, B, C, DRB1 and DQB1; approximately 530 for DQA1; some 610 for DPA1; and around 490 for DPB1. The study aimed to test whether signatures of past pathogen exposure could be identified by cataloging public T cell receptors. Because of strong linkage in the cohort, five DR-DQ haplotypes were treated as single units for association and clustering. Among the roughly 400 genotyped donors, around 81% belonged to the genetic ancestry cluster associated with self-reported Caucasian donors. To predict cytomegalovirus infection status, the study brought together high-throughput TCR immunosequencing, statistical association of individual TCRs with disease status, and machine learning. Among 398 genotyped donors of the cohort, an average of approximately 240,000 unique TCR beta nucleotide sequences was sequenced per donor, of which about 19% were non-productive. A later genetic analysis took genome-wide SNP genotypes for about 60% of the roughly 670 donors and used that subset as a discovery cohort. All discovery cohort repertoires had been generated using a single sequencing platform. Using immunosequencing, the study profiled T cell repertoires from 666 subjects and related those repertoires to cytomegalovirus serostatus. In addition to the first cohort of about 650 subjects, a separate validation cohort of under 150 different subjects was used. Both class I and class II loci were covered by HLA typing, at four-digit resolution. Rather than using new phenotypic data, the later analysis identified candidate immune exposures from TCR beta sequences and from how often those sequences occurred across donors. A later analysis re-examined previously published TCR beta repertoires from hundreds of donors and added high-resolution HLA genotyping to investigate patterns of TCR occurrence. An early release that covered about 640 HLA-typed donors contained approximately 300 gigabases of sequencing data and around 85 million unique TCR sequences.

Library preparation used the immunoSEQ multiplex PCR assay. For the multiplex PCR, a mixture combining 60 forward primers for TCR Vbeta segments and 13 reverse primers for TCR Jbeta segments was used. The CDR3 region of rearranged TCR beta genes was amplified from genomic DNA with a multiplex PCR assay. On the Illumina HiSeq System, the amplified TCR beta libraries were sequenced as 87-base-pair reads. In the original analysis: Across the 500 to 850 repertoires, a later analysis counted some 81 million unique TCR beta chains, 9.5 million to 12 million of which were shared by at least two donors. Raw reads were error-corrected and collapsed into unique sequences by a nearest-neighbor algorithm in which closely related sequences were merged to remove PCR and sequencing errors. V, D and J gene segments were assigned by aligning CDR3 sequences to IMGT reference sequences. Each retained sequence needed at least a six-nucleotide match to both a V gene segment and a J gene segment. Rearrangements were called productive when the CDR3 lacked stop codons and stayed in frame with V and J; all others were non-productive. Following IMGT convention, CDR3 was defined as the stretch from the second conserved V-encoded cysteine up to the conserved J-encoded phenylalanine. Sequences without an unambiguous match to a single V gene segment were excluded from the earlier analysis of 450 to 750 of the donors. An earlier analysis of a few hundred of the donors called V segments functional above 56.7% productive rearrangements and segregating when the between-donor standard deviation exceeded 5%. A statistical classification framework was built to diagnose cytomegalovirus status from the catalog of TCR beta chain sequences. In a later analysis, TCR nucleotide sequences were compared against IMGT/GENE-DB human TR gene sequences so that V and J genes could be assigned. In a later analysis, CDR3 sequences and most-parsimonious VDJ recombination scenarios were assigned using the TCRdist pipeline. In a later analysis, each TCR beta chain was defined by its CDR3 amino acid sequence together with its V-gene family, and reads lacking a unique V-gene family were excluded. To address suspected cross-contamination and a sequencing artifact, a later analysis removed a few hundred highly shared, low-generation-probability nucleotide sequences. In a later analysis, a clonal expansion index was calculated for each public chain from normalized within-repertoire ranks of inferred template counts. In a later analysis, generation probabilities were computed with a VDJ recombination model fitted to out-of-frame rearrangements, and the resulting probabilities were checked against IGoR. A later analysis scored TCR-TCR, TCR-HLA and TCR-CMV co-occurrence with hypergeometric tests, applying a repertoire-size bias correction to TCR pairs. To estimate false discovery rates, a later analysis permuted the HLA or CMV assignments 20 times. A later analysis grouped co-occurring TCRs with DBSCAN, adding TCRdist sequence similarity when clustering within HLA-allele-positive subsets. Repertoires with fewer than 30,000 or more than 120,000 public chains were left out of co-occurrence clustering, as were about five repertoires with anomalous nucleotide sharing. Entries here come from immuneACCESS through TCRdb and include only in-frame sequences with V and J called. Some clones fail to appear in such tables; in the studies checked, an unresolved V gene covers under half of the shortfall, and the cause of the remainder is unknown. V and J calls and clone size are those listed in that table; D and trimming were worked out from the DNA. This sample is represented by around 200,000 clones; around four fifths of them were singletons. In total, the top ten clones hold roughly 0.8% of the sample.

The cohort consisted of 666 healthy bone marrow donors. Cohort members were all nominally healthy when sampled, although unrecorded immune exposures were likely present. The donor tested CMV seronegative and was one of the 352 seronegative cohort members. A peripheral blood sample was collected from each donor, and TCR beta sequencing was performed on peripheral blood mononuclear cells. Genomic DNA extraction from the blood cell samples was performed with the Qiagen DNeasy Blood Extraction Kit. What the study reported, not specific to this receptor: Roughly uniform sequencing depth across donors was assumed in presence/absence analyses, although this assumption may not hold. According to a later genetic analysis, donors in an Asian-associated ancestry cluster had fewer N-insertions in productive TCRs than the approximately 670-donor mean. Most CMV-associated TCR beta chains appeared to be HLA-restricted in a later analysis, and the HLA associations seemed to be driven largely by CMV exposure. A later analysis reported that several top co-occurrence clusters appeared linked to parvovirus B19, influenza, CMV and Epstein-Barr virus. Because HLA typing was missing for some donors at each locus, association tests included only the typed subset. The study listed 150 to 200 TCR beta chains as associated with cytomegalovirus. A further reported finding was that TCR beta sequences accurately predicted the HLA-A and HLA-B alleles for most subjects in the first cohort. Correlated functional status among segregating V segments might be attributable to linkage disequilibrium, but an unknown experimental factor could not be ruled out. The classifier was reported to diagnose cytomegalovirus status with high specificity and sensitivity in both the original cohort and the validation cohort. Three of the identified cytomegalovirus-associated TCR beta chains were confirmed in vitro to be specific for cytomegalovirus antigens. Because counts were too low, about 15 rarely observed V segments, including chromosome 9 orphons, were left out of the earlier analysis of roughly 600 of the donors. An association between a missense DCLRE1C variant and V-gene and J-gene trimming of TCR beta chains was found in a later genetic analysis and replicated in an independent cohort. Only TCR beta chains were sequenced in this cohort, and the absence of alpha or paired-chain data limited detectable features. In a later analysis, the rate of TCR association differed among HLA loci, with DRB1 alleles having the most associated TCRs and HLA-C alleles having the fewest. A later analysis found that HLA-associated TCR beta chains were more clonally expanded and had lower generation probabilities than equally common non-associated chains. Broadly in line with IMGT annotations, most TCR beta V segments showed up in productive rearrangements about 87% or about 30% of the time in an earlier analysis of a few hundred of the donors. Strong co-occurrence of HLA alleles, especially DR and DQ, made assigning TCR associations to individual alleles difficult. Immune exposure information for the cohort was limited to CMV serostatus. Some IMGT-functional V segments, including TRBV6-2 and TRBV6-3, could not be distinguished by the 87-base-pair reads and were therefore excluded. According to the authors, the approach could potentially be generalized to other disease states and immunological phenotypes. While some public TCRs were present in many individuals, most TCR sequences turned up only very rarely across donors. A group of highly shared sequence variants was considered likely to be a technical artifact of the sequencing pipeline. Specific HLA alleles were associated with 16,951 TCR beta sequences at a false discovery rate of 0.05 in a later analysis.

Details on this clone: Which antigen it targets is not known. No much larger clone exists at a distance of one base, and base qualities are not known.

CDR1 is given as SGHAT and CDR2 as FQNNGV, both from the germline V gene. The CDR3 covers 18 residues, taking in both the cysteine and the phenylalanine. Only the CDR3 DNA stays, 54 bases, in frame from base 1. V is cut by 1 base and J by 1 base, and the space between the germline ends is 14 bases. This sequence was found in a woman aged 18-29 years in good health and CMV-seronegative. Recombination linked TRBV11-2 to TRBJ2-6; the D gene is possibly TRBD2, with 5 bases matching. The sequenced material came from PBMCs. The CDR3: CASSLGRGRGSGANVLTF. At the DNA level, the sequence is TGTGCCAGCAGCTTAGGCAGAGGGAGAGGGTCTGGGGCCAACGTCCTGACTTTC.